One and the same sample provided the 29 T cell receptor beta chains below, sequenced in a study of CD8+CD57+ T cells in acquired aplastic anemia. An expansion of CD8+CD57+ cells by flow cytometry had been shown in patients chosen for sequencing. Genomic DNA provided the template from which TCR beta VDJ and CDR3 profiles were obtained. TCRdb itself ran the reads through MiXCR, one entry per CDR3 protein. The sample includes 120,000 or so distinct CDR3 sequences, approximately 36% seen only once; the top ten take more than 2.5%. The specimen sequenced was sorted CD4+, CD8+, or CD8+CD57+ T cells (not recorded which) from PBMCs. Source of these receptors: a human donor with aplastic anemia.

The DNA of the CDR3 is TGTGCCAGTAGTCCGACCGGACTTGAAGCTTTCTTT. This encodes CASSPTGLEAFF. The V call is TRBV19, the J call TRBJ1-1; D gene ambiguous. The CDR3 contains 12 residues. CDR1 is LNHDA, CDR2 SQIVND, per germline (reference sequence). V was shortened by 5 bases and J by 7 bases, with 11 bases between the two germline ends.

In its sample, this clonotype was seen a few times. The rearrangement links TRBV28 to TRBJ1-5, with D tentatively TRBD1 (6 bases). This CDR3 spans 13 amino acids. CDR1 MDHEN and CDR2 SYDVKM come from the germline V gene. V dropped 9 bases and J dropped 7 bases, with 16 bases sitting between them. CDR3 sequence: CASLQGGRQPQHF. In DNA, the CDR3 is TGTGCCAGTTTACAGGGTGGGAGGCAGCCCCAGCATTTT.

This clonotype was recorded at least ten times. The rearrangement uses TRBV20-1 and TRBJ1-5; the match to TRBD1 covers 9 bases. V dropped 5 bases and J dropped 6; count of bases not matched to a gene: 11. Germline lookup yields CDR1 DFQATT and CDR2 SNEGSKA (reference sequence). CDR3 length equals 15 residues. CDR3 DNA sequence: TGCAGTGCTCAACTGGGACAGGGAGGAGGTCAGCCCCAGCATTTT. Translated: CSAQLGQGGGQPQHF.

The chain links TRBV18 to TRBJ2-6; TRBD1 is a possible D gene (5 bases). Per the germline V gene, CDR1 is KGHSH and CDR2 is LQKENI. Trimming removed 8 bases at V and 0 bases at J, with 14 bases between. The CDR3 consists of 16 residues. CDR3 loop: CASTLDSNSGANVLTF. In nucleotides, the CDR3 is TGTGCCAGCACCCTTGACAGCAACTCTGGGGCCAACGTCCTGACTTTC.

This clonotype has a handful of counts. A read error is possible here, since a much larger clone lies one base away. The chain is built from TRBV5-6 and TRBJ1-6; D perhaps matches TRBD1 (6 bases). Germline values: CDR1 SGHDT, CDR2 YYEEEE. The CDR3 contains 15 residues. Trimming took off 4 bases at V and 13 bases at J, with 21 bases between the two ends. The CDR3 DNA follows: TGTGCCAGCAGCCTTCGGGGTAGGCACAGGGCTCCCCTCCACTTT. It is translated as CASSLRGRHRAPLHF.

CDR3 DNA sequence: TGTGCCAGCAGGTCTGGGGCTAGCGGGGGGTCCTACAATGAGCAGTTCTTC. Its protein product is CASRSGASGGSYNEQFF. This rearrangement joins TRBV5-6 to TRBJ2-1; 11 nucleotides line up with TRBD2. V lost 5 bases, J lost 1 base, and 8 bases stayed unmatched. The CDR3 runs to 17 residues. CDR1 is SGHDT and CDR2 is YYEEEE in the germline V gene.

This clonotype was picked up many times. This sequence joins TRBV15 and TRBJ2-1; 8 bases are shared with TRBD1. The CDR3 has 17 residues. J lost 3 bases, V lost 0 bases, and 7 bases had no gene match. The germline V gene encodes CDR1 LNHNV and CDR2 YYDKDF (reference sequence). Written as DNA, the CDR3 is TGTGCCACCAGCAGAGAGGACAGTGGGACAGGCTACAATGAGCAGTTCTTC. Its protein product is CATSREDSGTGYNEQFF.

This clonotype was counted many times. The V and J genes are TRBV9 and TRBJ2-3; a weak D match, TRBD2 (7 bases). The CDR3 extends over 12 amino acids. Trimming took off 7 bases at V and 4 bases at J, with 10 bases between the two ends. Germline CDR1 reads SGDLS; CDR2 reads YYNGEE. The CDR3 nucleotides read TGTGCCAGCGGGGGGGCGGCAGATACGCAGTATTTT. Its translation is CASGGAADTQYF.

This clonotype was detected ten times or more. The V and J genes are TRBV19 and TRBJ2-3; D unclear. Germline V gene lookup returns CDR1 LNHDA and CDR2 SQIVND (reference sequence). The CDR3 loop spans 13 amino acids. Trimming left V 3 bases short and J 1 base short, with 5 bases between. DNA for the CDR3: TGTGCCAGTAGTATTGAGGGCACAGATACGCAGTATTTT. Encoded protein: CASSIEGTDTQYF.

The CDR3 region is CASGQDRGYTF. DNA of the CDR3: TGTGCCAGCGGCCAAGACAGGGGCTACACCTTC. The J gene is TRBJ1-2, the V gene TRBV2, with a tentative D call TRBD1 (6 bases). Germline V lookup: CDR1 SNHLY, CDR2 FYNNEI. The CDR3 consists of 11 residues. V was cut by 8 bases and J by 8 bases, with 12 bases left in between.

This clonotype came up a few times. The gene calls are TRBV4-2 and TRBJ2-3; 8 bases align to TRBD2. V shed 0 bases and J 5 bases; nucleotides not matched to a gene: 16. Germline CDR1 is LGHNA and CDR2 is YNFKEQ. CDR3 length: 19 amino acids. CDR3 protein: CASSQDYSVGGGTIDTQYF. In DNA, the CDR3 is TGTGCCAGCAGCCAAGATTATTCGGTGGGCGGGGGGACCATAGATACGCAGTATTTT.

The chain uses TRBV25-1 and TRBJ1-6; 7 bases fit TRBD1. Trimming took 5 bases from V and 7 from J; bases not matched to a gene: 11. Per the germline V gene, CDR1 is MGHDK and CDR2 is SYGVNS. CDR3 size: 16 residues. CDR3 in DNA: TGTGCCAGCAGTTACTCCGGGAGGGGGCTAAATTCACCCCTCCACTTT. Amino acid sequence: CASSYSGRGLNSPLHF. Together with reference TRBV25-1 and TRBJ1-6, the CDR3 gives the full variable domain: EADIYQTPRYLVIGTGKKITLECSQTMGHDKMYWYQQDPGMELHLIHYSYGVNSTEKGDLSSESTVSRIRTEHFPLTLESARPSHTSQYLCASSYSGRGLNSPLHFGNGTRLTVT.

The chain carries TRBV19 and TRBJ2-3; 11 bases fit TRBD1. Looked up from germline, CDR1 is LNHDA and CDR2 is SQIVND (reference sequence). Trimming at V came to 6 bases and at J to 4 bases, leaving 3 bases not matched to a gene. The CDR3 consists of 14 residues. The CDR3 bases are TGTGCCAGTAGCCCGGGACAGGGGGCAGATACGCAGTATTTT. Translated, it gives CASSPGQGADTQYF.

The chain employs TRBV20-1 and TRBJ1-4; TRBD1 is a possible D gene (6 bases). The CDR3 has 13 residues. CDR1 and CDR2 from the germline V gene are DFQATT and SNEGSKA (reference sequence). The ends were cut back, 0 bases at V and 12 bases at J, with 14 bases in the middle. The CDR3, as DNA: TGCAGTGCTAGAGATTCTCGGGGGGCAGAACTGTTTTTT. This encodes CSARDSRGAELFF.

The sample holds a few counts of this clonotype. This chain connects TRBV10-3 to TRBJ1-1; TRBD1 is a possible D gene (6 bases). Between the trimmed V and J ends, which lost 3 bases and 11 bases, there was a span of 10 bases. Germline values: CDR1 ENHRY, CDR2 SYGVKD. The CDR3 consists of 11 residues. CDR3 in amino acids: CAISEGGDAFF. The CDR3 DNA sequence: TGTGCCATCAGTGAAGGGGGGGACGCTTTCTTT.

Ten or more counts support this clonotype. The chain employs TRBV6-5 and TRBJ2-3; TRBD1 matches at 7 bases. The V segment lost 2 bases and the J segment 7 bases; nucleotides outside the gene matches: 9. Germline V gene data show CDR1 as MNHEY and CDR2 as SVGAGI. The CDR3 is 15 residues long. For the CDR3, the DNA is TGTGCCAGCAGTTACGCGGAGACAGGGCGGAATACGCAGTATTTT. Residues: CASSYAETGRNTQYF.

The chain employs TRBV5-5 and TRBJ2-7, with TRBD2 identical over 7 bases. J lost 2 bases, V lost 0 bases, and 2 bases had no gene match. The CDR3 length is 14 residues. Germline CDR1 SGHKS, CDR2 YYEKEE (reference sequence). CDR3 DNA: TGTGCCAGCAGCTTGGACGGGACTACCTACGAGCAGTACTTC. Encoded protein: CASSLDGTTYEQYF.

There are many counts of this clonotype. CDR3 in amino acids: CASSLATGTGLGQTQYF. CDR3 nucleotides: TGTGCCAGCAGCTTAGCAACAGGGACGGGACTAGGGCAGACCCAGTACTTC. The rearrangement uses TRBV7-6 and TRBJ2-5, with TRBD2 identical over 8 bases. Germline lookup yields CDR1 SGHVS and CDR2 FNYEAQ. The CDR3 extends over 17 amino acids. V lost 0 bases and J lost 6; bases outside the gene matches: 12.

Concerning this clonotype itself: A much more abundant neighbour one base away suggests this may be a read error. The chain couples TRBV20-1 to TRBJ2-3, with D possibly TRBD1 on 5 matching bases. The J call is uncertain, as TRBJ1-5 better fits the DNA end. Germline CDR1 is DFQATT and CDR2 is SNEGSKA (reference sequence). The CDR3 extends over 14 amino acids. In DNA form, the CDR3 reads TGCAGTGCTAGATCTAGCGGGGCGGTAGATACGCAGCATTTT. It yields the protein CSARSSGAVDTQHF.

This clonotype was counted only a few times. One end of the junction does not line up with germline, which may come from a read error. V and J are TRBV5-8 and TRBJ2-3, with TRBD1 matching over 8 bases. Germline V gene lookup returns CDR1 SGHTS and CDR2 YDEGEE. The CDR3 is 15 amino acids. CDR3: CAGSSYRGGTDTQYF. The CDR3 DNA is TGTGCCGGCAGCAGTTACAGGGGGGGCACAGATACGCAGTATTTT.

Ten or more counts support this clonotype. The chain uses TRBV14 and TRBJ2-3; D is uncertain. Germline assignment: CDR1 SGHDN and CDR2 FVKESK. CDR3 length: 13 residues. Trimming left V 0 bases short and J 2 bases short, with 3 bases between. In DNA, the CDR3 is TGTGCCAGCAGCCAAGAAGTCACAGATACGCAGTATTTT. It yields the protein CASSQEVTDTQYF.

The chain employs TRBV19 and TRBJ1-4, with 7 positions matching TRBD1. Germline assignment: CDR1 LNHDA and CDR2 SQIVND (reference sequence). Unmatched junction bases numbered 7, after V lost 5 bases and J lost 4 bases. This CDR3 contains 15 residues. In nucleotides, the CDR3 is TGTGCCAGTAGTCTCGGCGGACAGGTTAATGAAAAACTGTTTTTT. Amino acids: CASSLGGQVNEKLFF.

The chain links TRBV20-1 to TRBJ1-2; weak D call: TRBD1 (6 bases). The CDR3 is 12 amino acids. Germline assignment: CDR1 DFQATT and CDR2 SNEGSKA (reference sequence). The CDR3 DNA sequence: TGCAGCGCTTCGGGGGCAAACTATGGCTACACCTTC. Translating it yields CSASGANYGYTF.

The table lists this clonotype with many counts. This sequence joins TRBV24-1 and TRBJ1-2, with unresolved D. The CDR3 loop spans 14 amino acids. The V and J ends lost 4 bases and 1 base respectively, with 9 bases between them. The germline CDR1 and CDR2 sequences are KGHDR and SFDVKD. This CDR3 is CATSDPTYNYGYTF. The CDR3 DNA sequence: TGTGCCACCAGTGACCCGACTTATAACTATGGCTACACCTTC.

The chain uses TRBV25-1 and TRBJ2-3; 7 nucleotides agree with TRBD2. Trimming removed 4 bases from V and 2 bases from J; junction bases left unmatched: 9. This CDR3 region has 16 residues. CDR1 is MGHDK and CDR2 is SYGVNS in the germline V gene. CDR3 DNA: TGTGCCAGCAGTGCCCTTGGGGAGGGCAACACAGATACGCAGTATTTT. This translates into CASSALGEGNTDTQYF.

This clonotype came up a few times. The chain links TRBV6-5 to TRBJ1-2; a possible D gene is TRBD1 (5 bases). Germline V CDR1 and CDR2: MNHEY, SVGAGI. Trimming left V 6 bases short and J 4 bases short, with 12 bases between. CDR3 size: 13 residues. In DNA, the CDR3 is TGTGCCAGCAGCTACGGGACCCGCTATGGCTACACCTTC. Translated: CASSYGTRYGYTF.

In this sample, this clonotype turned up a few times. This rearrangement joins TRBV5-1 to TRBJ1-3, with D possibly being TRBD1 (6 bases). There are 20 residues in the CDR3. Trimming cost V 5 bases and J 0 bases, with 27 bases left between them. Germline assignment: CDR1 SGHRS and CDR2 YFSETQ. The CDR3 reads CASRGGPGLDTFSSGNTIYF. The CDR3 nucleotides are TGCGCCAGCAGGGGGGGGCCGGGCCTAGACACCTTCTCCTCTGGAAACACCATATATTTT.

This chain uses TRBV12-3 or TRBV12-4 with TRBJ1-5, with D possibly TRBD1 on 5 matching bases. V gave up 6 bases and J gave up 0 bases, with 15 bases separating them. The CDR3 spans 16 residues. The CDR3 region has the DNA TGTGCCAGCAGCCGAATCGGGACCGATAGCAATCAGCCCCAGCATTTT. Translated, it gives CASSRIGTDSNQPQHF.

This clonotype has at least ten counts. V is TRBV6-5 and J is TRBJ1-2, with D uncertain. CDR1 MNHEY and CDR2 SVGAGI come from the germline V gene. Deletions cut 8 bases from V and 4 bases from J, with 11 bases between. The CDR3 is made up of 12 amino acids. The CDR3 loop is CASGPRLYGYTF. The CDR3 DNA reads TGTGCCAGCGGCCCGAGACTCTATGGCTACACCTTC.